The TCR beta chain under discussion was sequenced for a study of cytomegalovirus exposure and HLA in healthy donors. Comments on this clone: As yet, its antigen is unknown.

Study-level results: It was reported that the classifier diagnosed cytomegalovirus status with high specificity and sensitivity in both the original and validation cohorts.

It was with 60 Vbeta and 13 Jbeta primers that the PCR ran. The data were produced by immunoSEQ multiplex PCR, yet TCRdb's version contains in-frame clones alone and is incomplete. The sample shows 90,000 to 130,000 clones, over 60% of them seen only once. Trimming removed 1 base at V and 6 bases at J, with 9 bases between. The V gene's germline CDR1 is LNHDA and CDR2 SQIVND (reference sequence). CDR3 size: 13 residues. The chain recombines TRBV19 with TRBJ1-2; no definite D call. The TCR originated in a woman aged 60-75 years in good health and CMV-seropositive. Material: PBMCs. The CDR3 reads CASSIATSDGYTF. The CDR3 DNA reads as TGTGCCAGTAGTATAGCCACGTCGGATGGCTACACCTTC.